One and the same sample provided the 17 T cell receptor beta chains below, sequenced in a study of CD8+ T cells in alopecia areata. Sequencing used cDNA as its template, made by extracting RNA and reverse transcribing it. The repertoire was sequenced with immunoSEQ multiplex PCR; TCRdb's copy has only in-frame clones and lacks some. The profile shows fewer than 250,000 clones, around 43% of them singletons. The treatment was: oral pan-JAK inhibitor, 5-10 mg twice daily. Sequencing used CD4+ T cells sorted from blood, obtained around week 36, from a patient treated with tofacitinib. These receptors were collected from a human donor with alopecia areata.

The V and J genes are TRBV4-1 and TRBJ2-1; D unclear. Trimming pared 0 bases from V and 4 bases from J, leaving 13 bases between. This CDR3 contains 16 residues. Germline V lookup: CDR1 MGHRA, CDR2 YSYEKL. CDR3 amino acids: CASSQDSRPNYNEQFF. CDR3 bases: TGCGCCAGCAGCCAAGACTCCCGACCGAATTACAATGAGCAGTTCTTC.

The chain is built from TRBV30 and TRBJ1-2; maybe TRBD1 (6 bases). Deletions cut 1 base from V and 8 bases from J, with 14 bases between. Germline lookup yields CDR1 GTSNPN and CDR2 SVGIG (reference sequence). This CDR3 is built from 13 residues. The DNA of the CDR3 is TGTGCCTGGAGTGCCATCACAGGGAACGGCTACACCTTC. It specifies CAWSAITGNGYTF.

This clone was picked up a small number of times. This rearrangement joins TRBV29-1 to TRBJ2-3; no clear D. V was clipped by 4 bases and J by 2 bases, with 4 bases between them. The germline V gene encodes CDR1 SQVTM and CDR2 ANQGSEA. The CDR3 runs 11 residues. The CDR3 sequence: CSVGTTDTQYF. In DNA form, the CDR3 reads TGCAGCGTTGGAACCACAGATACGCAGTATTTT.

The chain joins TRBV5-1 to TRBJ2-1; 9 nucleotides line up with TRBD2. Germline assignment: CDR1 SGHRS and CDR2 YFSETQ. V trimming: 0 bases; J trimming: 9 bases; junction bases outside the gene matches: 4. This CDR3 is built from 14 residues. The CDR3 spells CASSLVGAGGEQFF. The CDR3 DNA is TGCGCCAGCAGCTTGGTTGGAGCGGGAGGTGAGCAGTTCTTC.

The chain combines TRBV7-2 with TRBJ1-2; 8 bases match TRBD1. The CDR3 totals 14 residues. The germline gives CDR1 SGHTA, CDR2 FQGNSA. V trimming: 4 bases; J trimming: 4 bases; junction bases outside the gene matches: 5. This CDR3 reads CASSSKTGGYGYTF. The CDR3 coding sequence is TGTGCCAGCAGCTCGAAAACAGGGGGCTATGGCTACACCTTC.

This clone occurred a few times. This chain uses TRBV28 with TRBJ2-1, with D possibly being TRBD2 (7 bases). The V end was cut by 11 bases, the J end by 7 bases, with 18 bases between. The CDR3 consists of 13 residues. Germline lookup yields CDR1 MDHEN and CDR2 SYDVKM. In DNA form, the CDR3 reads TGTGCCCTGGGGGCGGGAGTCGGGAATGAGCAGTTCTTC. It is translated as CALGAGVGNEQFF.

The chain carries TRBV7-2 and TRBJ1-3, with D possibly being TRBD1 (6 bases). The CDR3 length is 14 residues. The germline V gene has CDR1 SGHTA and CDR2 FQGNSA. V was shortened by 5 bases and J by 2 bases, with 10 bases between the two germline ends. The CDR3: CASSPQGPGNTIYF. The CDR3 bases are TGTGCCAGCAGCCCACAGGGCCCTGGAAACACCATATATTTT.

The rearrangement links TRBV27 to TRBJ2-1; tentative D call: TRBD1 (5 bases). Germline V gene lookup returns CDR1 MNHEY and CDR2 SMNVEV (reference sequence). The CDR3 has 15 residues. Deletions cut 6 bases from V and 10 bases from J, with 22 bases between. CDR3 DNA: TGTGCCAGCAGCACGACAGTTTCCCCGTTTTGGGAGCAGTTCTTC. It yields the protein CASSTTVSPFWEQFF.

V is TRBV5-1 and J is TRBJ2-3; D not resolved. The CDR3 contains 14 residues. From germline, CDR1 is SGHRS and CDR2 YFSETQ. V was shortened by 4 bases and J by 1 base, with 10 bases between the two germline ends. CDR3 DNA sequence: TGCGCCAGCAGCCTACAAGAGGGCACAGATACGCAGTATTTT. Its protein product is CASSLQEGTDTQYF.

The chain employs TRBV6-5 and TRBJ1-5, with no clear D. The CDR3 length is 14 residues. The V and J ends lost 5 bases and 3 bases respectively, with 11 bases between them. The germline gives CDR1 MNHEY, CDR2 SVGAGI. CDR3 nucleotides: TGTGCCAGCAGTCCACCAGGCATCAATCAGCCCCAGCATTTT. Protein product: CASSPPGINQPQHF.

The J gene is TRBJ1-4, the V gene TRBV28; D is perhaps TRBD1 (6 bases). The V and J ends lost 7 bases and 5 bases respectively, with 20 bases between them. Germline CDR1 and CDR2: MDHEN and SYDVKM. The CDR3 runs to 16 residues. The DNA of the CDR3 is TGTGCCAGCACCACGGGGTGGGGGACACGGAATGAAAAACTGTTTTTT. Amino acid sequence: CASTTGWGTRNEKLFF.

This rearrangement joins TRBV30 to TRBJ1-2, with a weak D call TRBD1 (6 bases). Germline CDR1 GTSNPN, CDR2 SVGIG (reference sequence). The CDR3 is 12 amino acids. V lost 8 bases and J lost 6, with 16 bases in between. CDR3 DNA: TGTGCCGGCCACAGGGATCCTGATGGCTACACCTTC. This sequence encodes CAGHRDPDGYTF.

This chain links TRBV5-1 with TRBJ2-2; D is unresolved. Germline V gene data show CDR1 as SGHRS and CDR2 as YFSETQ. Deletions cut 2 bases from V and 3 bases from J, with 2 bases between. The CDR3 totals 12 residues. CDR3 nucleotide sequence: TGCGCCAGCAGCTTTGACACCGGGGAGCTGTTTTTT. As protein: CASSFDTGELFF.

The chain links TRBV6-6 to TRBJ2-7; 7 bases agree with TRBD1. With V trimmed by 2 bases and J by 5 bases, 9 bases remained unmatched. The germline CDR1 and CDR2 sequences are MNHNY and SVGAGI (reference sequence). This CDR3 spans 15 amino acids. CDR3 bases: TGTGCCAGCAGTTACGGGGACAGTAGAGTAAACGAGCAGTACTTC. Its protein is CASSYGDSRVNEQYF.

This CDR3 is CASSWDSGAKNIQYF. The CDR3 DNA reads TGCGCCAGCAGCTGGGACTCGGGAGCCAAAAACATTCAGTACTTC. The chain recombines TRBV5-1 with TRBJ2-4; TRBD2 is a possible D gene (6 bases). Germline CDR1 reads SGHRS; CDR2 reads YFSETQ. CDR3 length: 15 amino acids. Trimming shortened V by 3 bases and J by 0 bases, and 10 bases separated the two germline ends.

This clone was found a few times. The chain joins TRBV27 to TRBJ2-1; perhaps TRBD2 as D (5 bases). CDR1 and CDR2 from the germline V gene are MNHEY and SMNVEV (reference sequence). The V end lost 10 bases, the J end lost 4 bases, and 14 bases lay between the germline ends. CDR3 length equals 13 residues. The CDR3, as DNA: TGTGCCACCACCACCGGGGTATACAATGAGCAGTTCTTC. Translating it yields CATTTGVYNEQFF.

The V and J genes are TRBV5-1 and TRBJ2-1; 13 bases align to TRBD2. The ends lost 0 bases at V and 9 bases at J; junction bases unmatched: 6. Looked up from germline, CDR1 is SGHRS and CDR2 is YFSETQ. CDR3 length: 16 residues. The CDR3 DNA is TGCGCCAGCAGCTTGGGTGGACTAGCGGGAGTCATTGAGCAGTTCTTC. It translates to CASSLGGLAGVIEQFF.